The entry that follows covers one TCR beta chain sequence. The CDR3 is 15 amino acids. Losses at the gene ends were 6 bases for V and 2 bases for J; bases not matched to a gene: 5. In germline, CDR1 is LNHDA, CDR2 SQIVND (reference sequence). Original processing methods: From reference gene primer amplification, estimates of nucleated cell counts were derived. Clones were sequenced by immunoSEQ multiplex PCR, and TCRdb holds only the in-frame ones, with some missing. The V and J calls and clone size are taken from that table; D and trimming were inferred from the DNA. Of over 60,000 clones listed, 90% were seen once; the top ten hold 5.3%. The data originate from a study of blood T cell repertoires in COVID-19.

The receptor comes from a middle-aged man with acute or convalescent COVID-19. The V gene is TRBV19, the J gene TRBJ1-4; 8 bases match TRBD1. The sequenced sample consisted of peripheral blood. CDR3 in DNA: TGTGCCAGTAGGGACCGGGACAGGACTAATGAAAAACTGTTTTTT. It yields the protein CASRDRDRTNEKLFF.